The 10 T cell receptor beta chains in this list originate from one sample, sequenced in a study of CD8 T cells in Susac syndrome. RNA totalling roughly 0.45 to 1 ug underwent reverse transcription with random hexamers. MiXCR was run by TCRdb on the immunoSEQ multiplex PCR reads, yielding one entry per CDR3 protein. The table lists about 180,000 distinct CDR3 sequences, 94% of them singletons. The sequenced sample consisted of CD4+ T cells from PBMCs. These receptors originate from a human donor with Susac syndrome.

The rearrangement joins TRBV30 to TRBJ1-2, with 8 bases aligning to TRBD1. CDR3 size: 13 residues. CDR1 is GTSNPN, CDR2 SVGIG, per germline (reference sequence). CDR3 in amino acids: CVVSRGPNYGYTF. In DNA, the CDR3 is TGTGTCGTGTCCAGGGGGCCGAACTATGGCTACACCTTC. Looking up the rest from reference TRBV30 and TRBJ1-2 gives the full variable domain: SQTIHQWPATLVQPVGSPLSLECTVEGTSNPNLYWYRQAAGRGLQLLFYSVGIGQISSEVPQNLSASRPQDRQFILSSKKLLLSDSGFYLCVVSRGPNYGYTFGSGTRLTVV.

The chain is built from TRBV5-6 and TRBJ2-7; possible D gene TRBD1, 6 bases. This CDR3 is built from 13 residues. Trimming took off 4 bases at V and 2 bases at J, with 10 bases between the two ends. Germline V gene sequence: CDR1 SGHDT, CDR2 YYEEEE. CDR3 DNA sequence: TGTGCCAGCAGCGGGGACAAGACCTACGAGCAGTACTTC. It translates to CASSGDKTYEQYF.

The genes are TRBV7-2 and TRBJ2-2, with 14 nucleotides matching TRBD2. The ends lost 6 bases at V and 1 base at J; junction bases unmatched: 7. Germline V CDR1 and CDR2: SGHTA, FQGNSA. The CDR3 has 18 amino acids. This CDR3 reads CASSRGLAGVLNTGELFF. The DNA of the CDR3 is TGTGCCAGCAGTCGGGGACTAGCGGGGGTCCTGAACACCGGGGAGCTGTTTTTT.

The chain carries TRBV10-3 and TRBJ1-2; 10 nucleotides align to TRBD1. This CDR3 is built from 14 residues. The trim removed 2 bases at V and 7 bases at J, leaving 4 bases unmatched. From germline, CDR1 is ENHRY and CDR2 SYGVKD. The CDR3 spells CAISEDRGRVGYTF. The CDR3 DNA sequence: TGTGCCATCAGTGAGGACAGGGGGCGCGTTGGCTACACCTTC.

The rearrangement joins TRBV2 to TRBJ1-5, with a possible D match to TRBD1 (6 bases). There are 14 residues in the CDR3. V lost 3 bases to trimming and J lost 3 bases, with 9 bases between them. Per germline, CDR1 SNHLY and CDR2 FYNNEI. The DNA of the CDR3 is TGTGCCAGCAGTGATGGACAGCCCAATCAGCCCCAGCATTTT. Translation gives CASSDGQPNQPQHF.

The chain recombines TRBV5-4 with TRBJ2-1, with 7 positions matching TRBD1. With V trimmed by 4 bases and J by 4 bases, 5 bases remained unmatched. The CDR3 consists of 14 residues. Germline V lookup: CDR1 SGHNT, CDR2 YYREEE (reference sequence). The CDR3 reads CASSPDRVYNEQFF. Written as DNA, the CDR3 is TGTGCCAGCAGCCCCGACAGGGTTTACAATGAGCAGTTCTTC.

The chain joins TRBV15 to TRBJ1-5; D gene unclear. Trimming pared 1 base from V and 6 bases from J, leaving 4 bases between. Germline loops: CDR1 LNHNV, CDR2 YYDKDF (reference sequence). This CDR3 has 12 amino acids. The CDR3 DNA reads TGTGCCACCAGCAGAGGACCTCAGCCCCAGCATTTT. It specifies CATSRGPQPQHF.

CDR3 DNA: TGTGCCAGCAGCTTACTGGCGGGGTCGTTTTATACGCAGTATTTT. This gives the protein CASSLLAGSFYTQYF. V gene TRBV7-3 combines with J gene TRBJ2-3; a possible D gene is TRBD2 (6 bases). Per the germline V gene, CDR1 is SGHTA and CDR2 is FQGTGA. V was pared by 2 bases and J by 7 bases, with 16 bases between. CDR3 length equals 15 residues.

V is TRBV20-1 and J is TRBJ1-6; 9 bases agree with TRBD1. CDR3 size: 14 residues. Germline CDR1 is DFQATT and CDR2 is SNEGSKA (reference sequence). Losses at the gene ends were 2 bases for V and 7 bases for J; bases not matched to a gene: 3. This CDR3 reads CSARRDRENSPLHF. The CDR3 coding sequence is TGCAGTGCTAGACGGGACAGGGAGAATTCACCCCTCCACTTT.

The gene calls are TRBV24-1 and TRBJ1-2; D ambiguous. Germline V gene data show CDR1 as KGHDR and CDR2 as SFDVKD. The V and J ends lost 3 bases and 8 bases respectively, with 12 bases between them. The CDR3 loop spans 13 amino acids. CDR3 region: CATSDAGSSGYTF. The CDR3 nucleotides read TGTGCCACCAGTGATGCTGGTTCTTCCGGCTACACCTTC.